Presented here are 21 T cell receptor beta chains from one specimen sequenced in a study of CD8+CD57+ T cells in acquired aplastic anemia. TCR beta VDJ and CDR3 were profiled, and genomic DNA was the template. MiXCR, run by TCRdb on the reads, gives a single entry per CDR3 protein. Of 150,000 to 200,000 distinct CDR3 sequences listed, approximately 48% are singletons. Only patients with CD8+CD57+ cell expansion on flow cytometry were chosen for sequencing. The sequenced material came from sorted CD4+, CD8+, or CD8+CD57+ T cells (not recorded which) from PBMCs. Receptors were obtained from a human donor with aplastic anemia.

About this clonotype: Being one base from a much bigger clone, this may be a read error. This chain uses TRBV14 with TRBJ1-1; D not certain. There are 18 residues in the CDR3. V was clipped by 0 bases and J by 7 bases, with 24 bases between them. CDR1 and CDR2 from the germline V gene are SGHDN and FVKESK. The CDR3 bases are TGTGCCAGCAGCCAAGATACGAGGGCTTTCAGGTCTTACGTTGAAGCTTTCTTT. Protein: CASSQDTRAFRSYVEAFF. The entire variable domain, with the rest obtained from reference TRBV14 and TRBJ1-1, is as follows: EAGVTQFPSHSVIEKGQTVTLRCDPISGHDNLYWYRRVMGKEIKFLLHFVKESKQDESGMPNNRFLAERTGGTYSTLKVQPAELEDSGVYFCASSQDTRAFRSYVEAFFGQGTRLTVV.

The rearrangement links TRBV7-3 to TRBJ1-2; possible D gene TRBD1, 5 bases. This CDR3 spans 14 amino acids. Germline CDR1 is SGHTA and CDR2 is FQGTGA. Trimming pared 2 bases from V and 7 bases from J, leaving 14 bases between. Here the CDR3 DNA reads TGTGCCAGCAGCTTATCGGGGGGGTCGGCTGGCTACACCTTC. Amino acids: CASSLSGGSAGYTF.

This clonotype was seen just once. The rearrangement uses TRBV5-8 and TRBJ1-6; D remains ambiguous. The CDR3 covers 13 residues. V was cut by 1 base and J by 5 bases, with 4 bases left in between. CDR1 SGHTS and CDR2 YDEGEE come from the germline V gene. The DNA of the CDR3 is TGTGCCAGCAGCTTGACACATAATTCACCCCTCCACTTT. It is translated as CASSLTHNSPLHF.

This rearrangement joins TRBV19 to TRBJ2-6; 9 nucleotides align to TRBD1. J was trimmed by 0 bases and V by 7 bases; bases with no gene match: 13. CDR3 length: 19 amino acids. The germline V gene encodes CDR1 LNHDA and CDR2 SQIVND (reference sequence). CDR3 protein: CASTPWTGEENSGANVLTF. The DNA of the CDR3 is TGTGCCAGTACCCCGTGGACAGGGGAGGAGAACTCTGGGGCCAACGTCCTGACTTTC. Looking up the rest from reference TRBV19 and TRBJ2-6 gives the full variable domain: DGGITQSPKYLFRKEGQNVTLSCEQNLNHDAMYWYRQDPGQGLRLIYYSQIVNDFQKGDIAEGYSVSREKKESFPLTVTSAQKNPTAFYLCASTPWTGEENSGANVLTFGAGSRLTVL.

This clonotype was found a few times. The chain employs TRBV24-1 and TRBJ2-5; a possible D gene is TRBD2 (5 bases). The CDR3 spans 15 residues. Between the trimmed V and J ends, which lost 2 bases and 1 base, there was a span of 10 bases. The germline V gene encodes CDR1 KGHDR and CDR2 SFDVKD. In nucleotides, the CDR3 is TGTGCCACCAGTGATTCGGGGTCCGGCCAAGAGACCCAGTACTTC. Translation: CATSDSGSGQETQYF.

This clonotype was counted ten times or more. This chain links TRBV20-1 with TRBJ2-7, with D possibly matching TRBD2 (5 bases). The germline gives CDR1 DFQATT, CDR2 SNEGSKA (reference sequence). V was trimmed by 6 bases and J by 6 bases, leaving 15 bases between them. This CDR3 comprises 12 residues. The CDR3 sequence: CSARVTEVEQYV. For the CDR3, the DNA is TGCAGTGCCCGAGTCACGGAGGTCGAGCAGTACGTC.

The rearrangement links TRBV10-3 to TRBJ1-4; D uncertain. Trimming cost V 5 bases and J 5 bases, with 15 bases left between them. CDR1 and CDR2 (germline): ENHRY, SYGVKD. This CDR3 region has 15 residues. The CDR3 DNA reads as TGTGCCATCAGTATTTCTCGGGGTACCAATGAAAAACTGTTTTTT. Amino acids: CAISISRGTNEKLFF.

V gene TRBV29-1 combines with J gene TRBJ2-1; TRBD2 is a possible D gene (6 bases). V was pared by 8 bases and J by 5 bases, with 16 bases between. This CDR3 has 13 residues. Germline values: CDR1 SQVTM, CDR2 ANQGSEA. DNA for the CDR3: TGCAGCAGTCGTCCTAGCGCCAACAATGAGCAGTTCTTC. Translation gives CSSRPSANNEQFF.

The chain uses TRBV15 and TRBJ1-6, with D unresolved. CDR3 length equals 11 residues. From germline, CDR1 is LNHNV and CDR2 YYDKDF (reference sequence). CDR3 in DNA: TGTGCTAGCAGGAATAATTCACCCCTCCACTTT. The encoded protein is CASRNNSPLHF.

The count of this clonotype is one. The V gene is TRBV4-2, the J gene TRBJ1-5, with D uncertain. The CDR3 consists of 12 residues. V was cut by 3 bases and J by 4 bases, with 4 bases left in between. Germline V gene lookup returns CDR1 LGHNA and CDR2 YNFKEQ. In DNA, the CDR3 is TGTGCCAGCAGCCACTTTAATCAGCCCCAGCATTTT. Amino acids: CASSHFNQPQHF.

This clonotype was picked up many times. This chain connects TRBV5-6 to TRBJ1-2; no firm D call. Between the trimmed V and J ends, which lost 3 bases and 3 bases, there was a span of 12 bases. The CDR3 loop spans 14 amino acids. Germline lookup yields CDR1 SGHDT and CDR2 YYEEEE. The CDR3 DNA is TGTGCCAGCAGCTCGAACAACGGGCACTATGGCTACACCTTC. It translates to CASSSNNGHYGYTF.

The chain joins TRBV5-1 to TRBJ2-3, with no clear D. The CDR3 loop spans 15 amino acids. Between the trimmed V and J ends, which lost 3 bases and 0 bases, there was a span of 11 bases. CDR1 is SGHRS and CDR2 is YFSETQ in the germline V gene. CDR3 residues: CASSSRILSTDTQYF. CDR3 bases: TGCGCCAGCAGCTCAAGGATCCTTAGCACAGATACGCAGTATTTT.

The rearrangement joins TRBV5-3 to TRBJ2-2; TRBD1 matches at 8 bases. TRBV5-3 is an ORF, with its function uncertain. The CDR3 is 16 amino acids. V gave up 9 bases and J gave up 4 bases; unmatched junction bases: 14. The CDR3 coding sequence is TGTGCCACCGCCTCATTGGGACAGGTGATCACCGGGGAGCTGTTTTTT. Amino acid sequence: CATASLGQVITGELFF.

In this sample, this clonotype turned up many times. This chain uses TRBV5-8 with TRBJ2-1; D may be TRBD1 (5 bases). V lost 0 bases and J 6 bases, leaving 7 bases between the germline ends. The CDR3 has 13 amino acids. CDR1 SGHTS and CDR2 YDEGEE come from the germline V gene. Here the CDR3 reads CASSLVQGNEQFF. The CDR3 DNA is TGTGCCAGCAGCTTGGTGCAGGGCAATGAGCAGTTCTTC.

This clonotype appeared a single time. This chain uses TRBV6-5 with TRBJ1-1; 7 nucleotides agree with TRBD1. The V segment lost 4 bases and the J segment 5 bases; nucleotides outside the gene matches: 1. CDR1 and CDR2 from the germline V gene are MNHEY and SVGAGI. The CDR3 has 12 amino acids. CDR3 loop: CASSSGQTEAFF. The CDR3 coding sequence is TGTGCCAGCAGTTCGGGACAGACTGAAGCTTTCTTT.

The sample holds many counts of this clonotype. The rearrangement joins TRBV12-3 or TRBV12-4 to TRBJ1-1, with a weak D call TRBD1 (5 bases). The germline V and J ends were trimmed by 6 bases and 4 bases, with 21 bases remaining between them. The CDR3 sequence is 16 residues long. CDR3 loop: CASSPSGRADSTEAFF. The CDR3 coding sequence is TGTGCCAGCAGCCCGTCAGGGAGGGCTGATTCCACTGAAGCTTTCTTT.

J is TRBJ2-2 and V is TRBV19; D is undetermined. The CDR3 length is 16 residues. The ends were cut back, 3 bases at V and 2 bases at J, with 13 bases in the middle. Looked up from germline, CDR1 is LNHDA and CDR2 is SQIVND (reference sequence). The CDR3 is CASSIYLQLNTGELFF. The CDR3 nucleotides are TGTGCCAGTAGTATCTATTTACAGCTTAACACCGGGGAGCTGTTTTTT.

The rearrangement joins TRBV19 to TRBJ2-7, with TRBD1 matching over 8 bases. The CDR3 covers 12 residues. Per the germline V gene, CDR1 is LNHDA and CDR2 is SQIVND (reference sequence). V trimming: 6 bases; J trimming: 5 bases; junction bases outside the gene matches: 3. The CDR3 loop reads CASRDRANEQYF. CDR3 nucleotides: TGTGCCAGTAGGGACAGGGCCAACGAGCAGTACTTC. Based on the CDR3 plus reference TRBV19 and TRBJ2-7, the full variable domain is DGGITQSPKYLFRKEGQNVTLSCEQNLNHDAMYWYRQDPGQGLRLIYYSQIVNDFQKGDIAEGYSVSREKKESFPLTVTSAQKNPTAFYLCASRDRANEQYFGPGTRLTVT.

The DNA of the CDR3 is TGCAGTGCTAGATCCGGGGTCAACGAGCAGTACTTC. This sequence encodes CSARSGVNEQYF. The chain links TRBV20-1 to TRBJ2-7, with D perhaps matching TRBD2 (5 bases). Germline values: CDR1 DFQATT, CDR2 SNEGSKA (reference sequence). V was pared by 2 bases and J by 5 bases, with 10 bases between. The CDR3 has 12 residues.

This clonotype was observed at least ten times. V and J are TRBV19 and TRBJ1-1, with 8 bases identical to TRBD1. The V gene end was trimmed by 6 bases and the J gene end by 3 bases; junction bases not matched to a gene: 3. The germline gives CDR1 LNHDA, CDR2 SQIVND (reference sequence). This CDR3 is built from 13 residues. The CDR3 sequence: CASSTDRDTEAFF. The DNA for the CDR3 is TGTGCCAGTAGCACGGACAGGGACACTGAAGCTTTCTTT. The whole variable domain, remainder taken from reference TRBV19 and TRBJ1-1, is DGGITQSPKYLFRKEGQNVTLSCEQNLNHDAMYWYRQDPGQGLRLIYYSQIVNDFQKGDIAEGYSVSREKKESFPLTVTSAQKNPTAFYLCASSTDRDTEAFFGQGTRLTVV.

J is TRBJ1-2 and V is TRBV2; D may be TRBD1 (6 bases). This CDR3 comprises 18 residues. CDR1 SNHLY and CDR2 FYNNEI come from the germline V gene. Trimming pared 3 bases from V and 6 bases from J, leaving 26 bases between. Here the CDR3 reads CASSDLGATRLLPDGYTF. The CDR3, as DNA: TGTGCCAGCAGTGATCTGGGGGCGACGAGACTATTACCCGATGGCTACACCTTC.